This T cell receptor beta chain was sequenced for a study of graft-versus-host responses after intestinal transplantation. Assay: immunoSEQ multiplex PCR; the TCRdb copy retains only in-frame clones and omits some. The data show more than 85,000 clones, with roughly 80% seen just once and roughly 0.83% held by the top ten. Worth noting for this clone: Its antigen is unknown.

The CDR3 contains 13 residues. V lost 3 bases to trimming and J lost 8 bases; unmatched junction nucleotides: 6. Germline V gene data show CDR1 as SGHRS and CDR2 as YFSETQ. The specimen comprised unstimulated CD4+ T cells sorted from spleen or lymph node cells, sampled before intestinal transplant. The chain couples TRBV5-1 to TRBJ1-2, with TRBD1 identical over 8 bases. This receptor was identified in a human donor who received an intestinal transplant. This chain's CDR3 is CASSSQGVGGYTF. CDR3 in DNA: TGCGCCAGCAGCTCACAGGGGGTTGGCGGCTACACCTTC.